Shown below are 21 T cell receptor beta chains from a single sample sequenced in a study of T cells in tuberculosis. Sorting used thawed, overnight-rested PBMC stained with anti-CD3, a viability dye and GMM-loaded CD1B tetramer. CD1B tetramers were loaded with Rhodococcus equi-derived C32 glucose monomycolate. Some clones are missing from TCRdb's copy, which holds only in-frame ones; the method was immunoSEQ multiplex PCR. The data contain roughly 60,000 clones, about 76% of them singletons. Sequenced: CD1b-GMM tetramer-negative cells sorted from PBMCs. The origin of the receptors is an adult woman with latent tuberculosis.

The chain joins TRBV6-5 to TRBJ1-5, with TRBD1 as a possible D gene (5 bases). The germline gives CDR1 MNHEY, CDR2 SVGAGI. The CDR3 length is 15 residues. With 6 bases removed from V and 0 bases from J, the gap between germline ends came to 12 bases. Here the CDR3 DNA reads TGTGCCAGCAGACGACAGCCTTATAGCAATCAGCCCCAGCATTTT. Translation: CASRRQPYSNQPQHF.

V gene TRBV19 combines with J gene TRBJ2-7; 8 bases fit TRBD1. CDR1 is LNHDA, CDR2 SQIVND, per germline (reference sequence). Unmatched junction bases numbered 0, after V lost 1 base and J lost 1 base. The CDR3 loop spans 14 amino acids. The CDR3 DNA follows: TGTGCCAGTAGTATAGGACAGGGGTCCTACGAGCAGTACTTC. Its translation is CASSIGQGSYEQYF.

CDR3 bases: TGCAGCGCCATCAGGGGCAGCTTAACCTACGAGCAGTACTTC. Its protein product is CSAIRGSLTYEQYF. The V and J genes are TRBV29-1 and TRBJ2-7; possible D gene TRBD1, 6 bases. Looked up from germline, CDR1 is SQVTM and CDR2 is ANQGSEA. V lost 7 bases and J lost 2, with 18 bases in between. The CDR3 is 14 amino acids.

The chain recombines TRBV14 with TRBJ2-2; D is possibly TRBD2 (5 bases). The CDR3 runs to 16 residues. The V and J ends lost 4 bases and 1 base respectively, with 13 bases between them. In germline, CDR1 is SGHDN, CDR2 FVKESK. The CDR3 DNA follows: TGTGCCAGCAGCCTCAGCAGCGGAATGAACACCGGGGAGCTGTTTTTT. It encodes CASSLSSGMNTGELFF.

V and J are TRBV27 and TRBJ1-1; D gene ambiguous. This CDR3 has 17 amino acids. V dropped 0 bases and J dropped 4 bases, with 18 bases sitting between them. Germline CDR1 MNHEY, CDR2 SMNVEV (reference sequence). The CDR3 region is CASSLSGRARRSTEAFF. The CDR3 DNA follows: TGTGCCAGCAGTTTATCGGGGAGGGCCCGGCGGAGCACTGAAGCTTTCTTT.

The chain joins TRBV9 to TRBJ2-1; D is undetermined. Looked up from germline, CDR1 is SGDLS and CDR2 is YYNGEE. The CDR3 spans 19 residues. V was trimmed by 0 bases and J by 5 bases, leaving 24 bases between them. This CDR3 is CASSVGPFTGSPKDNEQFF. The DNA for the CDR3 is TGTGCCAGCAGCGTAGGGCCCTTCACCGGGTCCCCGAAGGACAATGAGCAGTTCTTC.

The J gene is TRBJ2-1, the V gene TRBV29-1; TRBD1 matches 10 bases. Germline V lookup: CDR1 SQVTM, CDR2 ANQGSEA. The CDR3 sequence is 13 residues long. V shed 7 bases, J shed 9 bases, and the junction held 9 bases outside the gene matches. The CDR3 sequence: CSARRGQGTEQFF. The CDR3 nucleotides read TGCAGCGCCCGGCGGGGACAGGGGACTGAGCAGTTCTTC.

This clone occurred a few times. This chain links TRBV7-9 with TRBJ1-1; maybe TRBD1 (6 bases). This CDR3 comprises 15 residues. Germline CDR1 SEHNR, CDR2 FQNEAQ (reference sequence). Trimming took off 5 bases at V and 1 base at J, with 14 bases between the two ends. The CDR3 region has the DNA TGTGCCAGCAGCGGGACCTGGGGGCCGAACACTGAAGCTTTCTTT. It codes for CASSGTWGPNTEAFF.

This clone occurred once. This chain connects TRBV28 to TRBJ2-1; weak D call: TRBD1 (5 bases). The CDR3 consists of 13 residues. Trimming took 4 bases from V and 8 from J, leaving 12 bases between them. Germline V lookup: CDR1 MDHEN, CDR2 SYDVKM. DNA of the CDR3: TGTGCCAGCAGTTGGGTGACCAGGGATGAGCAGTTCTTC. This gives the protein CASSWVTRDEQFF.

V gene TRBV5-1 combines with J gene TRBJ1-4; D perhaps matches TRBD1 (6 bases). CDR1 and CDR2 from the germline V gene are SGHRS and YFSETQ. Trimming stripped 4 bases from V and 0 bases from J, with 13 bases between. This CDR3 is built from 16 residues. The CDR3 loop reads CASSATGAATNEKLFF. CDR3 DNA: TGCGCCAGCAGCGCGACAGGTGCCGCAACTAATGAAAAACTGTTTTTT.

This sequence joins TRBV7-2 and TRBJ2-2; D perhaps matches TRBD2 (6 bases). CDR1 and CDR2 from the germline V gene are SGHTA and FQGNSA. Trimming shortened V by 5 bases and J by 5 bases, and 12 bases separated the two germline ends. The CDR3 spans 14 residues. CDR3 DNA sequence: TGTGCCAGCAGCACGTGGGCGGGGACCGGGGAGCTGTTTTTT. Translated: CASSTWAGTGELFF.

The J gene is TRBJ1-1, the V gene TRBV4-3; no clear D. The CDR3 is 16 residues long. Per germline, CDR1 LGHNA and CDR2 YSLEER. V was cut by 0 bases and J by 0 bases, with 11 bases left in between. The CDR3 DNA is TGCGCCAGCAGCCAAGACAGGCAGCCCATGAACACTGAAGCTTTCTTT. This codes for CASSQDRQPMNTEAFF.

CDR3 nucleotide sequence: TGTGCCAGCAGACAAAGGTGGGGGGGCGGAACTGAAGCTTTCTTT. Translated, it gives CASRQRWGGGTEAFF. The chain couples TRBV6-5 to TRBJ1-1; perhaps TRBD1 as D (6 bases). Trimming cost V 6 bases and J 5 bases, with 19 bases left between them. This CDR3 is built from 15 residues. CDR1 MNHEY and CDR2 SVGAGI come from the germline V gene.

The chain is built from TRBV28 and TRBJ2-7; possible D gene TRBD2, 5 bases. The V gene lost 2 bases and the J gene lost 2 bases, with 13 bases spanning the gap. CDR1 is MDHEN, CDR2 SYDVKM, per germline. This CDR3 contains 15 residues. CDR3 residues: CASSLEASGAYEQYF. CDR3 nucleotides: TGTGCCAGCAGTTTAGAAGCAAGCGGAGCCTACGAGCAGTACTTC.

Details on this clone: Additional DNA sequences in this sample encode the identical CDR3. The chain has TRBV28 and TRBJ1-6, with a weak D call TRBD1 (6 bases). Germline CDR1 reads MDHEN; CDR2 reads SYDVKM. With 4 bases removed from V and 10 bases from J, the gap between germline ends came to 17 bases. This CDR3 spans 15 amino acids. The CDR3 region is CASSYQAGANSPLHF. The DNA for the CDR3 is TGTGCCAGCAGTTATCAGGCAGGGGCAAACTCACCCCTCCACTTT.

The chain uses TRBV6-5 and TRBJ2-7; 7 bases are shared with TRBD1. V lost 4 bases, J lost 2 bases, and 5 bases stayed unmatched. Germline V gives CDR1 MNHEY, CDR2 SVGAGI. The CDR3 extends over 14 amino acids. In DNA form, the CDR3 reads TGTGCCAGCAGTTCCTACAGGGGCCCCTACGAGCAGTACTTC. It yields the protein CASSSYRGPYEQYF.

The V call is TRBV25-1, the J call TRBJ2-2; the match to TRBD1 covers 9 bases. The junction had 5 bases not matched to a gene; V was cut back by 3 bases and J by 3 bases. CDR1 MGHDK and CDR2 SYGVNS come from the germline V gene. This CDR3 has 16 residues. The CDR3 protein is CASSDPDRGDTGELFF. CDR3 nucleotides: TGTGCCAGCAGTGACCCCGACAGGGGGGACACCGGGGAGCTGTTTTTT.

The V gene is TRBV28, the J gene TRBJ2-7; D remains unclear. CDR3 length: 11 residues. V lost 7 bases, J lost 2 bases, and 6 bases lay in between. The germline gives CDR1 MDHEN, CDR2 SYDVKM. DNA for the CDR3: TGTGCCAGCACTCGGGCCTACGAGCAGTACTTC. Translating it yields CASTRAYEQYF.

This rearrangement joins TRBV6-5 to TRBJ1-1; perhaps TRBD1 as D (5 bases). The V gene's germline CDR1 is MNHEY and CDR2 SVGAGI. This CDR3 is built from 15 residues. The V end was cut by 6 bases, the J end by 1 base, with 15 bases between. DNA for the CDR3: TGTGCCAGCAGCAAGGGAGGGGCCTCGAACACTGAAGCTTTCTTT. Its translation: CASSKGGASNTEAFF.

This rearrangement joins TRBV2 to TRBJ2-5; 11 nucleotides align to TRBD2. Germline CDR1 reads SNHLY; CDR2 reads FYNNEI. The junction had 6 bases not matched to a gene; V was cut back by 5 bases and J by 7 bases. There are 14 residues in the CDR3. The CDR3, as DNA: TGTGCCAGCAGTCCCCTAGCGGGAGGCGGGACCCAGTACTTC. It translates to CASSPLAGGGTQYF.

The chain uses TRBV9 and TRBJ1-2, with D maybe TRBD1 (6 bases). V lost 3 bases, J lost 4 bases, and 19 bases lay in between. The CDR3 is made up of 16 amino acids. From germline, CDR1 is SGDLS and CDR2 YYNGEE. DNA for the CDR3: TGTGCCAGCAGCGAAGACCCGACAGGAGCTCTCTATGGCTACACCTTC. Protein: CASSEDPTGALYGYTF.